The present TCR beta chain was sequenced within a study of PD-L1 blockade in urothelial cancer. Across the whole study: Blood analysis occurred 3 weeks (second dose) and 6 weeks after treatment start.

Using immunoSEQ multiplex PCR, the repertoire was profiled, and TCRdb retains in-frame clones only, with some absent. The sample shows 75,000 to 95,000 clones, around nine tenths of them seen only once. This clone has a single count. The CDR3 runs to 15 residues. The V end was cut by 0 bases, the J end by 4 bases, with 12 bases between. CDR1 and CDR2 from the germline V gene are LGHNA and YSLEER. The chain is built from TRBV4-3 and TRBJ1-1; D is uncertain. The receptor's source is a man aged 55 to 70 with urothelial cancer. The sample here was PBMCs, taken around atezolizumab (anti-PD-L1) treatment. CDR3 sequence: CASSQDIGRRTEAFF. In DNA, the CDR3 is TGCGCCAGCAGCCAAGATATTGGCCGCCGCACTGAAGCTTTCTTT.